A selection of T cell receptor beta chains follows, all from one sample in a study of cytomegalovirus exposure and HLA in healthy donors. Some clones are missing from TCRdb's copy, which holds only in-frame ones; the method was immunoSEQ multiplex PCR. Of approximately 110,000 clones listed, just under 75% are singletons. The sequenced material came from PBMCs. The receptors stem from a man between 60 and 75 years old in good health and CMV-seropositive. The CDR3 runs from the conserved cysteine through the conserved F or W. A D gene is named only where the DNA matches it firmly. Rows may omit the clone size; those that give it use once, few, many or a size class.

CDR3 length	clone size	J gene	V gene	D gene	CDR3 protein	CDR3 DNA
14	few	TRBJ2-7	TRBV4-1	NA	CASSQGQPRGEQYF	TGCGCCAGCAGCCAAGGACAGCCGAGAGGCGAGCAGTACTTC
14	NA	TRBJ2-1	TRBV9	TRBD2	CASSASGTSDEQFF	TGTGCCAGCAGCGCCTCCGGGACTAGCGATGAGCAGTTCTTC
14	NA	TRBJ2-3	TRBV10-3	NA	CAISGQVSTDTQYF	TGTGCCATCAGTGGACAGGTGAGCACAGATACGCAGTATTTT
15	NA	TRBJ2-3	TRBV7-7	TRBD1	CASSPRTGGPDTQYF	TGTGCTAGCAGCCCTAGGACAGGGGGGCCAGATACGCAGTATTTT
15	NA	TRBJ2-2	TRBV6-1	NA	CASRTPGGSGGELFF	TGTGCCAGCAGGACCCCGGGGGGCTCGGGCGGGGAGCTGTTTTTT
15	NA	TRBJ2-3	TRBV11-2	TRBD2	CASSLVSGETDTQYF	TGTGCCAGCAGCTTAGTTAGCGGGGAAACAGATACGCAGTATTTT
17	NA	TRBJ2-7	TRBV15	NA	CATSREGAIGSSYEQYF	TGTGCCACCAGCAGAGAGGGGGCCATTGGATCGTCCTACGAGCAGTACTTC
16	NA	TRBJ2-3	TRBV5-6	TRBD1	CASRHQYRGLLFTQYF	TGTGCCAGCAGGCACCAATACAGGGGGCTGCTTTTTACGCAGTATTTT
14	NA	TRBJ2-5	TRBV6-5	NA	CASSPGVQRETQYF	TGTGCCAGCAGTCCCGGGGTACAGAGAGAGACCCAGTACTTC
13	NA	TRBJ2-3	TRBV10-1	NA	CASSDRSVHTQYF	TGCGCCAGCAGTGACCGTAGTGTGCATACGCAGTATTTT
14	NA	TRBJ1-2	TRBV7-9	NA	CASSLAVANYGYTF	TGTGCCAGCAGCTTAGCAGTAGCTAACTATGGCTACACCTTC
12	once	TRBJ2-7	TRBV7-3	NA	CASSLEGSEQYF	TGTGCCAGCAGTCTCGAGGGTTCCGAGCAGTACTTC
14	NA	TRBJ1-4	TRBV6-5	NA	CASNEGHLEYKLFF	TGTGCCAGCAACGAGGGACACCTCGAGTATAAACTGTTTTTT
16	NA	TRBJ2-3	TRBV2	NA	CASSRGTERATDTQYF	TGTGCCAGCAGCCGCGGGACAGAGCGGGCGACAGATACGCAGTATTTT
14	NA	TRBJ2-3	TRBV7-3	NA	CASSLLGGADTQYF	TGTGCCAGCAGCTTATTAGGCGGGGCAGATACGCAGTATTTT
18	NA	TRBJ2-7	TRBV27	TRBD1	CASSFGTSRNRGPYEQYF	TGTGCCAGCAGTTTCGGAACAAGCCGAAACAGGGGGCCCTACGAGCAGTACTTC
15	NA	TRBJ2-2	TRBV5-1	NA	CASEWGSSNAGELFF	TGCGCCAGCGAATGGGGCTCCTCGAACGCCGGGGAGCTGTTTTTT
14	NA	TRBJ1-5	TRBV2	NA	CASIPDSPDQPQHF	TGTGCCAGCATACCCGACAGTCCCGATCAGCCCCAGCATTTT
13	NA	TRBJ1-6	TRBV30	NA	CAWMRAGDSPLHF	TGTGCCTGGATGCGCGCGGGGGATTCACCCCTCCACTTC
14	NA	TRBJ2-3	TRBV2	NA	CASSVERAADTQYF	TGTGCCAGCAGTGTCGAGCGGGCGGCAGATACGCAGTATTTT
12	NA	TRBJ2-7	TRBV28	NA	CASSGHTYEQYF	TGTGCCAGCAGTGGCCATACCTACGAGCAGTACTTC
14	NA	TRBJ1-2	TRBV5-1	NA	CASSLKGDNYGYTF	TGCGCCAGCAGCTTGAAAGGGGATAACTATGGCTACACCTTC